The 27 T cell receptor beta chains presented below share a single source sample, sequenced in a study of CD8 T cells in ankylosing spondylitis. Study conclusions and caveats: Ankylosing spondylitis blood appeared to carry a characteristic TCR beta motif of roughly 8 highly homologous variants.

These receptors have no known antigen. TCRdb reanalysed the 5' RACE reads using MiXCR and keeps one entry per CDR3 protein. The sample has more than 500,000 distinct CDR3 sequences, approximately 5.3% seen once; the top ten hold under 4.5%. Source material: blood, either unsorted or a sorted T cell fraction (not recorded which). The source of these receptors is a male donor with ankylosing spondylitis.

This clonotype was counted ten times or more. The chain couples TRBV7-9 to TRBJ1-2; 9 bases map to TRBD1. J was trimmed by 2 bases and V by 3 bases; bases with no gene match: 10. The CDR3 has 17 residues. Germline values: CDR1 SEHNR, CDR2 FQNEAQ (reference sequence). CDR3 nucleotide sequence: TGTGCCAGCAGCTTCGGGACAGGGTGGGCACCCAACTATGGCTACACCTTC. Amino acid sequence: CASSFGTGWAPNYGYTF. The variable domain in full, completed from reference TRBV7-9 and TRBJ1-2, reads DTGVSQNPRHKITKRGQNVTFRCDPISEHNRLYWYRQTLGQGPEFLTYFQNEAQLEKSRLLSDRFSAERPKGSFSTLEIQRTEQGDSAMYLCASSFGTGWAPNYGYTFGSGTRLTVV.

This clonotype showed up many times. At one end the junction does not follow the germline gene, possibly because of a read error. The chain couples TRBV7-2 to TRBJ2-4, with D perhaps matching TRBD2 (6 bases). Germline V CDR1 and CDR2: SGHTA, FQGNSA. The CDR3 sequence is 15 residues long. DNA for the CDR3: TGTGCCAGCAGCATAGCTACCGGGAGTCTTGGTATTCAGTACTTC. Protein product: CASSIATGSLGIQYF.

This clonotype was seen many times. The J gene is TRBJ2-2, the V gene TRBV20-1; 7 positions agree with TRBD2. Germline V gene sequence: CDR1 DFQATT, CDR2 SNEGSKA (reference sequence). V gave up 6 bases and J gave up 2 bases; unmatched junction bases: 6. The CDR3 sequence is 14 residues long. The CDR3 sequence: CSAPGLLNTGELFF. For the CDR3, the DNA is TGCAGTGCCCCGGGACTACTAAACACCGGGGAGCTGTTTTTT.

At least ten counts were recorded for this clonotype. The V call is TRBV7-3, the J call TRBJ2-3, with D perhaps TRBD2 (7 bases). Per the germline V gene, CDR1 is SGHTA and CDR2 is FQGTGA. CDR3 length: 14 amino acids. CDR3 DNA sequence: TGTTGCAGCAGCTGGGGGGGCGGGACAGATACGCAGTATTTT. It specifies CCSSWGGGTDTQYF.

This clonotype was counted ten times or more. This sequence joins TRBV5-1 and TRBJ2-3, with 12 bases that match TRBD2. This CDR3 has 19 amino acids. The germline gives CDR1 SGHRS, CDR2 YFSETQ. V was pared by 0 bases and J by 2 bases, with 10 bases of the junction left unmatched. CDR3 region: CASSLALTSGGRSTDTQYF. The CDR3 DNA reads TGCGCCAGCAGCTTGGCGTTGACTAGCGGGGGCCGGTCCACAGATACGCAGTATTTT. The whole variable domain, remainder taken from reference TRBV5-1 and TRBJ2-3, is KAGVTQTPRYLIKTRGQQVTLSCSPISGHRSVSWYQQTPGQGLQFLFEYFSETQRNKGNFPGRFSGRQFSNSRSEMNVSTLELGDSALYLCASSLALTSGGRSTDTQYFGPGTRLTVL.

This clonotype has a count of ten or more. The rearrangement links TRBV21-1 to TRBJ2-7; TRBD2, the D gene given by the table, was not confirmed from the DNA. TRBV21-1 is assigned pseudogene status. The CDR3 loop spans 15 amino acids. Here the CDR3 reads CASSISGGFFYEQYF. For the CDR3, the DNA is TGTGCCAGCAGCATTAGCGGGGGGTTCTTCTACGAGCAGTACTTC.

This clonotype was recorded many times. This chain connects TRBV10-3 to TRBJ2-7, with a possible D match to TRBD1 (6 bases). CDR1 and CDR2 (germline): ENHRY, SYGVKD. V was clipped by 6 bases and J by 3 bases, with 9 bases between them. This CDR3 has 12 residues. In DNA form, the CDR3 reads TGTGCCATCAGGGACAGTTTCTACGAGCAGTACTTC. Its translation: CAIRDSFYEQYF.

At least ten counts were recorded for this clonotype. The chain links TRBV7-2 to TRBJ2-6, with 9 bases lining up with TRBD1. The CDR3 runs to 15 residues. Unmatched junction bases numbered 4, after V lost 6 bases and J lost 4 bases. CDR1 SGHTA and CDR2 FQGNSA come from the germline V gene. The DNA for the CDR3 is TGTGCCAGCAGAGGGACAGGGTACGGGGCCAACGTCCTGACTTTC. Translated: CASRGTGYGANVLTF.

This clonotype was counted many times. The CDR3 here is CSPRVKGQETQYF. CDR3 DNA: TGCAGTCCAAGGGTTAAGGGGCAGGAGACCCAGTACTTC. The chain links TRBV20-1 to TRBJ2-5; a weak D match, TRBD1 (5 bases). Trimming removed 8 bases at V and 5 bases at J, with 18 bases between. Germline CDR1 reads DFQATT; CDR2 reads SNEGSKA (reference sequence). This CDR3 spans 13 amino acids.

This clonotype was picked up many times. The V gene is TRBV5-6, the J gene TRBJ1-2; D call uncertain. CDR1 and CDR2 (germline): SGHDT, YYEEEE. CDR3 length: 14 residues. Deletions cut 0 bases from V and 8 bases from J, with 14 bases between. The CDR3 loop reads CASSLERTPRGYTF. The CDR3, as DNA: TGTGCCAGCAGCTTGGAACGGACCCCGCGCGGCTACACCTTC.

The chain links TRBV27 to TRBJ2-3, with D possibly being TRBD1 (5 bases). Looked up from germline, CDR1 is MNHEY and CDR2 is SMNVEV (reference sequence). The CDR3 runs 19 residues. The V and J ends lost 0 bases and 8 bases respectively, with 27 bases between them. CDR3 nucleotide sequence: TGTGCCAGCAGTTTATCGAAAGGAGTAGACAGTCCTTTGTTCCGTACGCAGTATTTT. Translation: CASSLSKGVDSPLFRTQYF.

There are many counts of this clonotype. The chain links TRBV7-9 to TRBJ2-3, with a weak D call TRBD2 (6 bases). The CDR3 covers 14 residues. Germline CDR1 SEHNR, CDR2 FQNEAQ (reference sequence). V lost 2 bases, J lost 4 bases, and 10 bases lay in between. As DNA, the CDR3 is TGTGCCAGCAGCTTAAAAGGAGGGTCAGATACGCAGTATTTT. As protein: CASSLKGGSDTQYF.

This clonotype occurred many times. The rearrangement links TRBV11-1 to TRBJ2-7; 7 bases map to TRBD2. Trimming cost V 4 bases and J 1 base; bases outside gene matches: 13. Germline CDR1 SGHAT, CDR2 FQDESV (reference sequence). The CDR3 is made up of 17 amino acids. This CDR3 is CASSSPRTSALSYEQYF. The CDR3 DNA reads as TGTGCCAGCAGCTCTCCTCGTACTAGCGCCCTATCCTACGAGCAGTACTTC. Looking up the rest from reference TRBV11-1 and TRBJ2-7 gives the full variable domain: EAEVAQSPRYKITEKSQAVAFWCDPISGHATLYWYRQILGQGPELLVQFQDESVVDDSQLPKDRFSAERLKGVDSTLKIQPAELGDSAMYLCASSSPRTSALSYEQYFGPGTRLTVT.

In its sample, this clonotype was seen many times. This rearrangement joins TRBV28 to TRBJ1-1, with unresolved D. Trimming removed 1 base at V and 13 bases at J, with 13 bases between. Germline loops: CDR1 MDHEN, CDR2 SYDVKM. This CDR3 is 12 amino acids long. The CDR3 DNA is TGTGCCAGCAGTTTATCGTCCGGAAGCTTTTTCTTT. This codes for CASSLSSGSFFF.

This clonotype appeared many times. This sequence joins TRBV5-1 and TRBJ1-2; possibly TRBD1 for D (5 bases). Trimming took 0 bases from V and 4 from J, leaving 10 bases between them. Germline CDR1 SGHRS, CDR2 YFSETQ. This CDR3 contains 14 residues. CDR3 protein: CASSLGTFSYGYTF. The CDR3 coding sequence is TGCGCCAGCAGCTTGGGGACATTTAGCTATGGCTACACCTTC.

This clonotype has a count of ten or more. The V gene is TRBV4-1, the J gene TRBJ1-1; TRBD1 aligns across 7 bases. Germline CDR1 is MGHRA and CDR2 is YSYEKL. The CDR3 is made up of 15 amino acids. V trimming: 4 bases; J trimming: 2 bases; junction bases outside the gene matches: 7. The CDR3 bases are TGCGCCAGCAGCCGGGGAGAGGGGGCCAACACTGAAGCTTTCTTT. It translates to CASSRGEGANTEAFF.

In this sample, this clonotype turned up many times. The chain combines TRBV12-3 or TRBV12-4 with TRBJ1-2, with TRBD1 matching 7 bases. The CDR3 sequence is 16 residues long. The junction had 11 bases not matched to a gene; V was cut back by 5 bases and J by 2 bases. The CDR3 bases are TGTGCCAGCAGTCCCCAGCCCGGACAGGTGAACTATGGCTACACCTTC. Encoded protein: CASSPQPGQVNYGYTF.

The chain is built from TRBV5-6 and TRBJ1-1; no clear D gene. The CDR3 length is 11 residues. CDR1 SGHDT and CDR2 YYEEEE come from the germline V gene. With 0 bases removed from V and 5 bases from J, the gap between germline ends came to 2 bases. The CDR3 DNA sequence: TGTGCCAGCAGCTTGGAAACTGAAGCTTTCTTT. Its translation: CASSLETEAFF. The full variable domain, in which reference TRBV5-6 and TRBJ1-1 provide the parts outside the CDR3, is DAGVTQSPTHLIKTRGQQVTLRCSPKSGHDTVSWYQQALGQGPQFIFQYYEEEERQRGNFPDRFSGHQFPNYSSELNVNALLLGDSALYLCASSLETEAFFGQGTRLTVV.

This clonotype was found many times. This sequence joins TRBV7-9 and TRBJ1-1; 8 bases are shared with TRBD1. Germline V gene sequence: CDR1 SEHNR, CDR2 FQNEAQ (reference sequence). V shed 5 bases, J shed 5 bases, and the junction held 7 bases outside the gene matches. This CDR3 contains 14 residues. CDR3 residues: CASSTNRGRTEAFF. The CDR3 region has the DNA TGTGCCAGCAGCACAAACAGGGGGAGGACTGAAGCTTTCTTT.

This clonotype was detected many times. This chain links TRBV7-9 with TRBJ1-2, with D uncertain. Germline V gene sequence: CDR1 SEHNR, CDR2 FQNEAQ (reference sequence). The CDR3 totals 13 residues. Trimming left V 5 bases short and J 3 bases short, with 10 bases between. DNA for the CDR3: TGTGCCAGCAGCCTAACTTCGGACTATGGCTACACCTTC. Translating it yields CASSLTSDYGYTF.

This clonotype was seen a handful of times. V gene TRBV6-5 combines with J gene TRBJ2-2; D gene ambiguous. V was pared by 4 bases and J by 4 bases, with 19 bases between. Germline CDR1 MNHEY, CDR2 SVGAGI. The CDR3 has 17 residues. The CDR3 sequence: CASSLGVGGEVTGELFF. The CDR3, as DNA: TGTGCCAGCAGTTTAGGCGTTGGTGGAGAGGTCACCGGGGAGCTGTTTTTT.

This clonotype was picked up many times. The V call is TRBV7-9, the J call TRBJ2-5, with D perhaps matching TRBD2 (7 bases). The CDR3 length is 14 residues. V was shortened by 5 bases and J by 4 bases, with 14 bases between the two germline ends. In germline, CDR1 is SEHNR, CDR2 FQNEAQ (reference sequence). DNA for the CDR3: TGTGCCAGCAGCCCTAGGGGGGGACGAGAGACCCAGTACTTC. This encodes CASSPRGGRETQYF.

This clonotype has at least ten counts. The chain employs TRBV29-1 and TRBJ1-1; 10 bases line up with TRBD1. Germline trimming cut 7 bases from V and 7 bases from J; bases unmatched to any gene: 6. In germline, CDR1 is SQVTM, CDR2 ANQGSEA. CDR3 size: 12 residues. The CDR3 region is CSAGTGDDEAFF. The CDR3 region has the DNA TGCAGCGCCGGGACAGGGGATGATGAAGCTTTCTTT.

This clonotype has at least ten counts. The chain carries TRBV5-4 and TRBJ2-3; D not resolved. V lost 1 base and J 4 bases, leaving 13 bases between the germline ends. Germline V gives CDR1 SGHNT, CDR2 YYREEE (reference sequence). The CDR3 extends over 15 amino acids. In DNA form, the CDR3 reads TGTGCCAGCAGCTTGACCGCGGCAGACCCAGATACGCAGTATTTT. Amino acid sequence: CASSLTAADPDTQYF.

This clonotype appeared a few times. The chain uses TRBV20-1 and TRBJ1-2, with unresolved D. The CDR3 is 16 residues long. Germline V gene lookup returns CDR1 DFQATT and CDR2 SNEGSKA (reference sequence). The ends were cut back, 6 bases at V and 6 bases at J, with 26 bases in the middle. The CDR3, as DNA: TGCAGTGCCCCTCGGATTCGTTCAGTGATTTCGAATGGCTACACCTTC. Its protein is CSAPRIRSVISNGYTF.

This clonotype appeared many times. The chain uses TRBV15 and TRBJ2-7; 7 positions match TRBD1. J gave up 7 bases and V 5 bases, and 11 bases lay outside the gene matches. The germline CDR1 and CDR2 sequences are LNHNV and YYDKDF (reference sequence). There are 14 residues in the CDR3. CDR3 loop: CATSLQGMAKEQYF. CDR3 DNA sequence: TGTGCCACCAGCCTACAGGGGATGGCAAAAGAGCAGTACTTC.

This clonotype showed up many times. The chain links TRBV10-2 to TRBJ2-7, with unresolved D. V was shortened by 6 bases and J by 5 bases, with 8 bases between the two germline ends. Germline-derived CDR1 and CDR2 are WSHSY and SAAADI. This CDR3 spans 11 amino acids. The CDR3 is CASSDSNEQYF. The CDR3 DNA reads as TGCGCCAGCAGCGACTCGAACGAGCAGTACTTC.